These T cell receptor beta chains were read from a single sample in a study of blood T cell repertoires in COVID-19. The method was immunoSEQ multiplex PCR; TCRdb's version includes in-frame clones alone and lacks a portion of them. Here the sample spans some 75,000 clones, approximately 86% being singletons. The sequenced material came from peripheral blood. These receptors all stem from an elderly man with COVID-19, enrolled during active disease. Each CDR3 is given with its conserved first and last residue. The D gene is left open where the match is weak. Clone sizes are given selectively: once, few, many, or a class where the clone is expanded.

-	-	TRBV20-1	TRBJ2-5	CSARAGANYF	TGCAGTGCTAGGGCGGGGGCCAACTACTTC
once	-	TRBV7-3	TRBJ1-3	CASSIQGGIGNTIYF	TGTGCCAGCAGCATCCAAGGGGGTATTGGAAACACCATATATTTT
-	TRBD1	TRBV6-5	TRBJ1-1	CASSKWDSMNTEAFF	TGTGCCAGCAGTAAGTGGGACAGCATGAACACTGAAGCTTTCTTT
-	TRBD1	TRBV9	TRBJ1-6	CASSPLPEGTGDSPLHF	TGTGCCAGCAGCCCCCTCCCAGAGGGGACAGGGGATTCACCCCTCCACTTT
-	TRBD1	TRBV5-4	TRBJ1-2	CASSRDRVEGYTF	TGTGCCAGCAGCAGAGACAGGGTGGAGGGCTACACCTTC
-	TRBD1	TRBV5-1	TRBJ2-7	CASSLEFEVVWDRSYEQYF	TGCGCCAGCAGCTTGGAGTTTGAGGTAGTGTGGGACAGGAGTTACGAGCAGTACTTC
-	TRBD1	TRBV10-3	TRBJ1-5	CAITQGEDQPQHF	TGTGCCATCACCCAGGGGGAGGATCAGCCCCAGCATTTT
-	TRBD1	TRBV7-9	TRBJ2-5	CASSPGTGYEETQYF	TGTGCCAGCAGCCCGGGGACAGGTTACGAAGAGACCCAGTACTTC
-	-	TRBV7-6	TRBJ2-7	CASSLLTASYEQYF	TGTGCCAGCAGCTTACTGACTGCCTCCTACGAGCAGTACTTC
-	TRBD2	TRBV3-1/TRBV3-2	TRBJ2-1	CASSQVAGAPGEQFF	TGTGCCAGCAGCCAAGTAGCGGGGGCCCCCGGGGAGCAGTTCTTC
-	TRBD2	TRBV11-2	TRBJ2-1	CASSAVGRGGNEQFF	TGTGCCAGCAGCGCCGTAGGGCGGGGGGGCAATGAGCAGTTCTTC
-	-	TRBV18	TRBJ1-4	CASSPGGSQNEKLFF	TGTGCCAGCTCACCGGGGGGGAGCCAGAATGAAAAACTGTTTTTT
-	TRBD1	TRBV5-1	TRBJ2-7	CASRPGTGENEQYF	TGCGCCAGCAGACCGGGGACAGGGGAAAACGAGCAGTACTTC
-	-	TRBV4-1	TRBJ2-2	CASSQEGGASISQGELFF	TGCGCCAGCAGCCAAGAGGGTGGGGCCTCGATTTCACAAGGGGAGCTGTTTTTT
-	TRBD1	TRBV6-6	TRBJ2-2	CASSWTGGRTGELFF	TGTGCCAGCAGTTGGACAGGGGGCAGGACCGGGGAGCTGTTTTTT
-	TRBD1	TRBV4-3	TRBJ2-3	CASSQSDRDGDTQYF	TGCGCCAGCAGCCAAAGTGACAGGGACGGAGATACGCAGTATTTT
-	TRBD1	TRBV28	TRBJ2-1	CASTHPQGAGDNEQFF	TGTGCCAGCACCCACCCCCAGGGGGCTGGTGACAATGAGCAGTTCTTC
few	-	TRBV5-1	TRBJ1-5	CASSGTGNQPQHF	TGCGCCAGCAGTGGTACAGGGAATCAGCCCCAGCATTTT
-	TRBD1	TRBV19	TRBJ1-1	CASSTRRTGAYTEAFF	TGTGCCAGTAGTACCCGGCGGACAGGGGCGTACACTGAAGCTTTCTTT
-	-	TRBV19	TRBJ1-2	CASNLQGDYGYTF	TGTGCCAGTAACCTCCAGGGTGACTATGGCTACACCTTC
-	TRBD2	TRBV9	TRBJ2-3	CASSETSGSTDTQYF	TGTGCCAGCAGCGAGACTAGCGGGAGCACAGATACGCAGTATTTT
-	TRBD1	TRBV27	TRBJ2-1	CASSLSRTGLLNEQFF	TGTGCCAGCAGTTTATCCCGGACAGGGCTTCTCAATGAGCAGTTCTTC
-	-	TRBV12-3/TRBV12-4	TRBJ1-3	CASNLSPNTIYF	TGTGCCAGCAACTTGTCCCCAAACACCATATATTTT
few	-	TRBV5-4	TRBJ1-3	CASSSRTDSGNTIYF	TGTGCCAGCAGCTCCCGGACAGACTCTGGAAACACCATATATTTT
-	-	TRBV7-8	TRBJ2-2	CASSPGSNTGELFF	TGTGCCAGCAGCCCGGGATCCAACACCGGGGAGCTGTTTTTT
-	TRBD1	TRBV2	TRBJ1-2	CASSEEGQGVYGYTF	TGTGCCAGCAGTGAAGAAGGACAGGGGGTCTATGGCTACACCTTC
-	TRBD1	TRBV9	TRBJ2-1	CASTTTGDEQFF	TGTGCCAGCACCACTACAGGGGATGAGCAGTTCTTC
-	TRBD2	TRBV7-4	TRBJ2-5	CASSTSGGAGETQYF	TGTGCCAGCAGCACCAGCGGGGGGGCCGGCGAGACCCAGTACTTC
-	TRBD1	TRBV9	TRBJ1-4	CASSPGTGGSSEKLFF	TGTGCCAGCAGCCCCGGGACAGGGGGTAGTAGTGAAAAACTGTTTTTT
once	TRBD1	TRBV10-3	TRBJ2-1	CAISPISGQGANNEQFF	TGTGCCATCAGTCCTATCTCGGGACAGGGGGCGAATAATGAGCAGTTCTTC
-	-	TRBV19	TRBJ2-1	CASSILETYNEQFF	TGTGCCAGTAGTATATTGGAGACCTACAATGAGCAGTTCTTC
-	-	TRBV7-9	TRBJ1-4	CASSLVTGMHEKLFF	TGTGCCAGCAGCTTAGTAACAGGGATGCATGAAAAACTGTTTTTT
-	-	TRBV19	TRBJ1-5	CASSIPGISSNQPQHF	TGTGCCAGTTCCATTCCAGGGATTAGCAGCAATCAGCCCCAGCATTTT
-	TRBD1	TRBV28	TRBJ1-1	CASSLWGQENTEAFF	TGTGCCAGCAGTTTATGGGGACAGGAGAACACTGAAGCTTTCTTT
-	TRBD1	TRBV7-2	TRBJ2-5	CASSSVTGAGETQYF	TGTGCCAGCAGCTCCGTTACAGGGGCCGGGGAGACCCAGTACTTC
-	TRBD1	TRBV10-3	TRBJ1-3	CAISENRGPTSSGNTIYF	TGTGCCATCAGTGAAAACAGGGGGCCTACGAGCTCTGGAAACACCATATATTTT
few	TRBD1	TRBV29-1	TRBJ1-2	CSVVGGDGYTF	TGCAGCGTTGTAGGGGGCGATGGCTACACCTTC
-	TRBD1	TRBV5-1	TRBJ1-2	CASSPIGGFGYTF	TGCGCCAGCAGCCCTATAGGGGGCTTTGGCTACACCTTC
-	TRBD1	TRBV11-2	TRBJ2-3	CASSLLTGWEDTQYF	TGTGCCAGCAGCTTACTGACAGGGTGGGAAGATACGCAGTATTTT
-	-	TRBV4-3	TRBJ2-7	CASSQAATVPPYEQYF	TGCGCCAGCAGCCAAGCGGCGACAGTTCCTCCCTACGAGCAGTACTTC
once	TRBD1	TRBV3-1/TRBV3-2	TRBJ1-6	CASSQMDRQTPLHF	TGTGCCAGCAGCCAGATGGACAGGCAAACACCCCTCCACTTT
-	-	TRBV27	TRBJ1-3	CASSRGGPTSGNTIYF	TGTGCCAGCAGTCGCGGGGGACCGACCTCTGGAAACACCATATATTTT
-	-	TRBV11-2	TRBJ2-5	CASSLSGETQYF	TGTGCCAGCAGCTTATCGGGAGAGACCCAGTACTTC
-	-	TRBV2	TRBJ2-3	CASSERGVAGTDTQYF	TGTGCCAGCAGTGAACGGGGTGTGGCGGGGACAGATACGCAGTATTTT
-	TRBD1	TRBV24-1	TRBJ1-3	CATSERTGRWGVSGNTIYF	TGTGCCACCAGTGAAAGGACAGGGAGGTGGGGGGTCTCTGGAAACACCATATATTTT
-	TRBD1	TRBV3-1/TRBV3-2	TRBJ1-1	CASSSLTGGTTEAFF	TGTGCCAGCAGCTCCCTGACAGGGGGGACCACTGAAGCTTTCTTT